This TCR beta chain was sequenced in a study of radiotherapy plus CTLA-4 blockade in lung cancer. Looking at the study overall: Patients showed objective responses in 18% of cases and disease control in 31%.

Patients with chemo-refractory metastatic non-small-cell lung cancer received focal radiation plus CTLA-4 blockade with ipilimumab. Clones were sequenced by immunoSEQ multiplex PCR, and TCRdb holds only the in-frame ones, with some missing. The profile shows more than 75,000 clones, around 74% of them singletons. The trim removed 7 bases at V and 3 bases at J, leaving 9 bases unmatched. This CDR3 has 15 residues. CDR1 and CDR2 from the germline V gene are MNHNS and SASEGT. This specimen consisted of peripheral blood, obtained from a patient treated with radiotherapy plus ipilimumab. The source is a human donor with non-small cell lung cancer who had a partial response to radiotherapy plus ipilimumab. Some clones in this sample may be carry-over from other donors' samples. This chain links TRBV6-1 with TRBJ2-3; 8 bases line up with TRBD2. The CDR3 DNA reads TGTGCCAGCACGGTAATAGCGGGGTGGACAGATACGCAGTATTTT. Protein product: CASTVIAGWTDTQYF.